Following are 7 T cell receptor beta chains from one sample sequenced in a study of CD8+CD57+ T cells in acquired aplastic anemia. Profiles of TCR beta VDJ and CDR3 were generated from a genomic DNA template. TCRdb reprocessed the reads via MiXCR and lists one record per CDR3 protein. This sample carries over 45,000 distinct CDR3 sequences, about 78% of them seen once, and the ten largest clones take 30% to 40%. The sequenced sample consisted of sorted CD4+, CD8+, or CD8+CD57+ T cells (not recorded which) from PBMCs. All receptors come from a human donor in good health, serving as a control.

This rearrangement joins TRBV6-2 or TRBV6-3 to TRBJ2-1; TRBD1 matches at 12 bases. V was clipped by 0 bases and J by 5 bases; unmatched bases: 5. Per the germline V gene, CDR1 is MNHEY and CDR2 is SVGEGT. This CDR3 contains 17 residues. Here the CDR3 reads CASSYSSGTGGNNEQFF. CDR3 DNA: TGTGCCAGCAGTTACTCGAGTGGGACAGGGGGCAACAATGAGCAGTTCTTC.

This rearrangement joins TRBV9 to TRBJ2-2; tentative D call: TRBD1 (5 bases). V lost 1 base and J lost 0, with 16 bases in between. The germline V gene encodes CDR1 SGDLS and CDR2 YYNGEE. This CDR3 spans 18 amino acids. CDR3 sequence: CASSVSAQGCANTGELFF. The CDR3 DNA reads TGTGCCAGCAGCGTATCTGCCCAGGGCTGTGCGAACACCGGGGAGCTGTTTTTT.

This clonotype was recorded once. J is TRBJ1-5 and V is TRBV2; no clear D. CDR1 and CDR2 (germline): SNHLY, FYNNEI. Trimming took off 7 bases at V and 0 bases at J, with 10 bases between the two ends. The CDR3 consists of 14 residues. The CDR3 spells CASTPVNSNQPQHF. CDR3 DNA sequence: TGTGCCAGCACCCCGGTAAATAGCAATCAGCCCCAGCATTTT.

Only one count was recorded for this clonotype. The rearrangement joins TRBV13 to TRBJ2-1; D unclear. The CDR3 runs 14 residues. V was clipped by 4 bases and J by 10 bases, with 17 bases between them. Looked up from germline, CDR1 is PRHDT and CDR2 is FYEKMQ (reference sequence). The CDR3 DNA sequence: TGTGCCAGCAGCTCCATAATCAACAGAGTGGAGCAGTTCTTC. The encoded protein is CASSSIINRVEQFF.

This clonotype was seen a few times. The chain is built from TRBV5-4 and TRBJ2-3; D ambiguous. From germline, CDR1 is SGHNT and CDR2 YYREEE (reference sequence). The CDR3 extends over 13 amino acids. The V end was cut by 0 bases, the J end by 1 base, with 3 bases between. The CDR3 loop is CASSLEGTDTQYF. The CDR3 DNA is TGTGCCAGCAGCTTGGAGGGCACAGATACGCAGTATTTT.

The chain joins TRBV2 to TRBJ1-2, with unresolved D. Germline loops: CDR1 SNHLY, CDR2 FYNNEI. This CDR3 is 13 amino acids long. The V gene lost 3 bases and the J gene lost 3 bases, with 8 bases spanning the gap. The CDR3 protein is CASSDQTDYGYTF. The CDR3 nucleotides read TGTGCCAGCAGTGATCAAACCGACTATGGCTACACCTTC.

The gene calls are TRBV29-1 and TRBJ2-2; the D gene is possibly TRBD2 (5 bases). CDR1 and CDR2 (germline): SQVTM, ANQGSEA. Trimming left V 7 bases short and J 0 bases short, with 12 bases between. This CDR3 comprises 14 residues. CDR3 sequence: CSAREGTNTGELFF. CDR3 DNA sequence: TGCAGCGCTCGAGAGGGAACGAACACCGGGGAGCTGTTTTTT.